The 21 T cell receptor beta chains below all came from one sample that was sequenced in a study of graft-versus-host responses after intestinal transplantation. Method: immunoSEQ multiplex PCR; TCRdb's copy keeps in-frame clones and lacks some. The table lists 50,000 or so clones, 90% to 95% of them singletons, with less than 6% in the top ten. The input for sequencing was PBMCs, taken approximately 740 days after a first intestinal transplant, on the day of a second. The receptors shown here come from a human patient who received an intestinal transplant, so some T cells may come from the graft donor.

This clone was observed a single time. The V call is TRBV29-1, the J call TRBJ2-5; D is perhaps TRBD1 (6 bases). CDR3 length: 12 amino acids. V shed 5 bases and J shed 4 bases, with 11 bases lying between them. Germline CDR1 is SQVTM and CDR2 is ANQGSEA. For the CDR3, the DNA is TGCAGCGTTCAGCGGACAGCAGAGACCCAGTACTTC. It translates to CSVQRTAETQYF.

The chain employs TRBV27 and TRBJ2-7; 10 bases fit TRBD2. This CDR3 is built from 15 residues. V lost 4 bases, J lost 2 bases, and 5 bases stayed unmatched. The germline CDR1 and CDR2 sequences are MNHEY and SMNVEV (reference sequence). CDR3 DNA: TGTGCCAGCAGTTCCAGCGGGGGGGGAGCCTACGAGCAGTACTTC. The encoded protein is CASSSSGGGAYEQYF.

V is TRBV19 and J is TRBJ2-3; tentatively, D is TRBD1 (6 bases). The germline CDR1 and CDR2 sequences are LNHDA and SQIVND (reference sequence). The CDR3 spans 18 residues. Trimming cost V 5 bases and J 4 bases, with 25 bases left between them. The CDR3 protein is CASSQRPGRLKGADTQYF. The CDR3, as DNA: TGTGCCAGTAGTCAAAGGCCCGGACGGCTAAAGGGGGCAGATACGCAGTATTTT.

In nucleotides, the CDR3 is TGTGCCAGTAGTATAGACTGGCAAGGGGGAAGAGGAGATACGCAGTATTTT. Residues: CASSIDWQGGRGDTQYF. The chain joins TRBV19 to TRBJ2-3, with a weak D call TRBD1 (6 bases). This CDR3 is built from 17 residues. Trimming pared 0 bases from V and 5 bases from J, leaving 18 bases between. Per germline, CDR1 LNHDA and CDR2 SQIVND (reference sequence).

CDR3 sequence (DNA): TGTGCCTGGAGTCAGGGGGGGTTGGCTGAAGCTTTCTTT. The encoded protein is CAWSQGGLAEAFF. The chain employs TRBV30 and TRBJ1-1; 7 nucleotides agree with TRBD1. J gave up 6 bases and V 2 bases, and 6 bases lay outside the gene matches. The CDR3 covers 13 residues. The germline CDR1 and CDR2 sequences are GTSNPN and SVGIG (reference sequence).

This clone was seen a handful of times. V gene TRBV6-5 combines with J gene TRBJ1-5, with D unclear. The CDR3 loop spans 15 amino acids. V lost 2 bases, J lost 0 bases, and 8 bases lay in between. Germline CDR1 and CDR2: MNHEY and SVGAGI. The CDR3 nucleotides are TGTGCCAGCAGTTACAGCTATTATAGCAATCAGCCCCAGCATTTT. Amino acids: CASSYSYYSNQPQHF.

This clone was seen only once. The V and J genes are TRBV7-9 and TRBJ2-5, with TRBD1 matching 8 bases. The J call may be in error: the DNA end matches TRBJ2-7 better. CDR1 is SEHNR, CDR2 FQNEAQ, per germline (reference sequence). CDR3 length: 14 residues. The CDR3 reads CASSLKTGAYEQYF. CDR3 in DNA: TGTGCCAGCAGCTTGAAGACAGGGGCCTACGAGCAGTACTTC.

The gene calls are TRBV5-1 and TRBJ2-5; D uncertain. V was clipped by 0 bases and J by 5 bases, with 8 bases between them. The CDR3 spans 13 residues. Germline V gene sequence: CDR1 SGHRS, CDR2 YFSETQ. The CDR3 nucleotides are TGCGCCAGCAGCTTGGTGATTGGTGAGACCCAGTACTTC. Protein sequence: CASSLVIGETQYF.

This chain uses TRBV19 with TRBJ2-1, with D perhaps assigned TRBD1 or TRBD2 (5 bases each). The CDR3 runs to 13 residues. Germline loops: CDR1 LNHDA, CDR2 SQIVND (reference sequence). The V end was cut by 7 bases, the J end by 8 bases, with 15 bases between. CDR3 loop: CASMGPQGDEQFF. CDR3 sequence (DNA): TGTGCCAGTATGGGGCCTCAGGGAGATGAGCAGTTCTTC.

The V call is TRBV14, the J call TRBJ2-1, with D hard to call. The length of the CDR3 is 15 residues. The germline V gene encodes CDR1 SGHDN and CDR2 FVKESK. Trimming pared 0 bases from V and 3 bases from J, leaving 9 bases between. CDR3 nucleotides: TGTGCCAGCAGCCAAGACCAGAGACGCTACAATGAGCAGTTCTTC. As protein: CASSQDQRRYNEQFF. The full variable domain, completed using reference TRBV14 and TRBJ2-1, is EAGVTQFPSHSVIEKGQTVTLRCDPISGHDNLYWYRRVMGKEIKFLLHFVKESKQDESGMPNNRFLAERTGGTYSTLKVQPAELEDSGVYFCASSQDQRRYNEQFFGPGTRLTVL.

This clone was observed once. CDR3 in DNA: TGCGCCAGCTCCGCCGGGACAGAATACTACGAGCAGTACTTC. It codes for CASSAGTEYYEQYF. The chain couples TRBV10-1 to TRBJ2-7, with TRBD1 matching over 7 bases. Germline V gene lookup returns CDR1 WNHNN and CDR2 SYGVQD (reference sequence). This CDR3 is built from 14 residues. After removal of 8 bases from V and 3 bases from J, the junction contained 10 bases not matched to a gene.

The chain combines TRBV27 with TRBJ2-3; D might be TRBD1 (5 bases). CDR3 size: 15 residues. The germline V gene has CDR1 MNHEY and CDR2 SMNVEV (reference sequence). V gave up 10 bases and J gave up 4 bases, with 21 bases separating them. The CDR3 DNA sequence: TGTGCCACCAGAGTCCGGCCCCAGGGCCCAGATACGCAGTATTTT. It codes for CATRVRPQGPDTQYF.

To note about this clone: The junction and the germline gene differ at one end; a read error may be behind it. The V and J genes are TRBV7-7 and TRBJ1-5; D uncertain. Per germline, CDR1 SSHAT and CDR2 FNYEAQ (reference sequence). The CDR3 extends over 13 amino acids. CDR3 coding DNA: TGTGCTAGCAGCTTAAACAGCAATCAGCCCCAGCATTTT. Translating it yields CASSLNSNQPQHF.

The J gene is TRBJ2-4, the V gene TRBV30; tentatively, D is TRBD2 (5 bases). The V gene's germline CDR1 is GTSNPN and CDR2 SVGIG (reference sequence). This CDR3 spans 11 amino acids. The CDR3 nucleotides are TGTGCTGGACTAGCCAAAAACATTCAGTACTTC. It encodes CAGLAKNIQYF.

This clone was seen only once. This chain connects TRBV7-9 to TRBJ2-7; possible D gene TRBD1, 6 bases. Trimming pared 2 bases from V and 2 bases from J, leaving 16 bases between. This CDR3 is built from 16 residues. Germline CDR1 SEHNR, CDR2 FQNEAQ (reference sequence). The CDR3 sequence: CASSLNQGLRTYEQYF. As DNA, the CDR3 is TGTGCCAGCAGCTTAAATCAGGGGCTGAGGACCTACGAGCAGTACTTC.

Regarding this clone: This CDR3 is also generated by other DNA sequences in the sample. The V gene is TRBV18, the J gene TRBJ1-5; 8 positions match TRBD1. Germline lookup yields CDR1 KGHSH and CDR2 LQKENI. V lost 1 base to trimming and J lost 7 bases; unmatched junction nucleotides: 6. The CDR3 totals 15 residues. The CDR3 DNA reads TGTGCCAGCTCACCACTAGGGACAGGCAGGCAGCCCCAGCATTTT. It is translated as CASSPLGTGRQPQHF.

The V call is TRBV9, the J call TRBJ2-2; D not certain. Germline V lookup: CDR1 SGDLS, CDR2 YYNGEE. The CDR3 contains 14 residues. V lost 0 bases and J 7 bases, leaving 10 bases between the germline ends. The DNA of the CDR3 is TGTGCCAGCAGCGTAGTTCCCAGTGGCGGGGAGCTGTTTTTT. It translates to CASSVVPSGGELFF.

V gene TRBV10-1 combines with J gene TRBJ2-7; D ambiguous. The ends were cut back, 0 bases at V and 4 bases at J, with 13 bases in the middle. The CDR3 extends over 15 amino acids. CDR1 and CDR2 (germline): WNHNN, SYGVQD (reference sequence). CDR3: CASSESSDHLYEQYF. The CDR3 nucleotides are TGCGCCAGCAGTGAGTCGTCGGATCACCTATACGAGCAGTACTTC.

This clone came up a few times. This chain links TRBV30 with TRBJ2-7; 13 bases agree with TRBD2. Trimming removed 3 bases from V and 4 bases from J; junction bases left unmatched: 15. The CDR3 covers 18 residues. Looked up from germline, CDR1 is GTSNPN and CDR2 is SVGIG (reference sequence). The CDR3 DNA reads TGTGCCTGGAGAGCGACAGGTATCCCGGGACTAGCGGGGTACGAGCAGTACTTC. Residues: CAWRATGIPGLAGYEQYF. The full variable domain, with the rest looked up from reference TRBV30 and TRBJ2-7, is SQTIHQWPATLVQPVGSPLSLECTVEGTSNPNLYWYRQAAGRGLQLLFYSVGIGQISSEVPQNLSASRPQDRQFILSSKKLLLSDSGFYLCAWRATGIPGLAGYEQYFGPGTRLTVT.

This clone was observed once. This chain connects TRBV14 to TRBJ2-7; D perhaps matches TRBD2 (6 bases). The CDR3 contains 15 residues. Trimming cost V 0 bases and J 5 bases, with 14 bases left between them. The germline gives CDR1 SGHDN, CDR2 FVKESK. This CDR3 reads CASSQDRGGDDEQYF. The CDR3 DNA follows: TGTGCCAGCAGCCAAGATCGTGGAGGGGACGACGAGCAGTACTTC.

This clone was picked up one time. The rearrangement joins TRBV5-1 to TRBJ1-5, with unresolved D. Germline-derived CDR1 and CDR2 are SGHRS and YFSETQ. The CDR3 runs to 15 residues. Trimming stripped 0 bases from V and 0 bases from J, with 7 bases between. The CDR3, as DNA: TGCGCCAGCAGCTTGGATGGTTATAGCAATCAGCCCCAGCATTTT. This codes for CASSLDGYSNQPQHF.